These 9 T cell receptor beta chains were sequenced from one sample in a study of cytomegalovirus exposure and HLA in healthy donors. Clones were read by immunoSEQ multiplex PCR, and TCRdb kept only the in-frame ones, dropping some. Among roughly 330,000 clones listed, about nine tenths were seen once. The sequenced material came from PBMCs. The receptor source for this set is a young woman in good health and CMV-seropositive.

The rearrangement joins TRBV27 to TRBJ2-1; possibly TRBD1 or TRBD2 for D (5 bases each). Germline V gene lookup returns CDR1 MNHEY and CDR2 SMNVEV (reference sequence). The CDR3 runs 13 residues. V was clipped by 7 bases and J by 6 bases, with 13 bases between them. CDR3 nucleotides: TGTGCCAGCACCCATGGGGGTCTCAATGAGCAGTTCTTC. Residues: CASTHGGLNEQFF.

CDR3 bases: TGTGCCAGCAGTAGTCGGGGCACCGGGGAGCTGTTTTTT. Translation: CASSSRGTGELFF. This chain connects TRBV6-5 to TRBJ2-2; maybe TRBD2 (5 bases). V lost 5 bases and J 4 bases, leaving 8 bases between the germline ends. The CDR3 is made up of 13 amino acids. Germline V gene data show CDR1 as MNHEY and CDR2 as SVGAGI.

The sample holds a few counts of this clone. The gene calls are TRBV28 and TRBJ1-6; 8 bases are a match to TRBD1. CDR3 length: 14 residues. Trimming at V came to 6 bases and at J to 10 bases, leaving 8 bases not matched to a gene. Germline V gene data show CDR1 as MDHEN and CDR2 as SYDVKM. The CDR3 loop is CASSPRTGKSPLHF. CDR3 coding DNA: TGTGCCAGCAGCCCGCGGACAGGGAAGTCACCCCTCCACTTT.

This clone came up once. The chain joins TRBV12-2 to TRBJ1-5; the D call of TRBD1 is as the table states it, not checked on the DNA. TRBV12-2 is a pseudogene. This CDR3 is built from 17 residues. Here the CDR3 reads CASRLAKDRESNQPQHF. Here the CDR3 DNA reads TGTGCAAGTCGCTTAGCGAAAGACAGGGAAAGCAATCAGCCCCAGCATTTT.

The genes are TRBV28 and TRBJ2-7; possible D gene TRBD2, 6 bases. The germline V gene has CDR1 MDHEN and CDR2 SYDVKM. This CDR3 region has 16 residues. Trimming stripped 5 bases from V and 3 bases from J, with 20 bases between. The CDR3 nucleotides are TGTGCCAGCAGTGGGGGGTCGGGTCAGGGATTCTACGAGCAGTACTTC. This encodes CASSGGSGQGFYEQYF.

This chain uses TRBV5-6 with TRBJ1-1; D is unclear. Germline loops: CDR1 SGHDT, CDR2 YYEEEE. Trimming left V 0 bases short and J 1 base short, with 7 bases between. The CDR3 has 14 residues. The CDR3, as DNA: TGTGCCAGCAGCTTGGCCAACAAGAACACTGAAGCTTTCTTT. Translated: CASSLANKNTEAFF.

This chain links TRBV28 with TRBJ2-7; D unclear. CDR1 MDHEN and CDR2 SYDVKM come from the germline V gene. The V gene lost 2 bases and the J gene lost 3 bases, with 8 bases spanning the gap. The CDR3 sequence is 13 residues long. CDR3: CASSLIPDYEQYF. The CDR3 nucleotides are TGTGCCAGCAGTTTAATACCAGACTACGAGCAGTACTTC.

The chain is built from TRBV27 and TRBJ2-7; 8 positions match TRBD1. Germline loops: CDR1 MNHEY, CDR2 SMNVEV (reference sequence). This CDR3 comprises 13 residues. J lost 4 bases, V lost 5 bases, and 4 bases had no gene match. CDR3 coding DNA: TGTGCCAGCAGTCGGACAGGGTATTACGAGCAGTACTTC. Its protein is CASSRTGYYEQYF.

This chain joins TRBV25-1 and TRBJ2-7; a weak D match, TRBD2 (5 bases). Per the germline V gene, CDR1 is MGHDK and CDR2 is SYGVNS. The CDR3 has 13 residues. V shed 1 base and J shed 6 bases, with 10 bases lying between them. The CDR3 is CASSESRRTEQYF. The CDR3 DNA sequence: TGTGCCAGCAGTGAATCGAGGAGGACCGAGCAGTACTTC.